Presented here are 9 T cell receptor beta chains from one specimen sequenced in a study of shared clonotypes between healthy human individuals. Sequencing was performed with immunoSEQ multiplex PCR; in TCRdb, only in-frame clones are kept and a portion is missing. In the table there are about 490,000 clones, about three quarters of which are singletons. The sequencing input was PBMCs. These receptors all stem from a middle-aged woman in good health. Some clones in this sample may be carry-over from other donors' samples.

The chain recombines TRBV21-1 with TRBJ2-6; TRBD1 is the table's D call, not checked against the DNA. TRBV21-1 is a pseudogene segment. The CDR3 has 19 amino acids. In DNA form, the CDR3 reads TGTGCCAGCAGCCCCACCCCCCAGACAGGGATCTCTGGGGCCAACGTCCTGACTTTC. This gives the protein CASSPTPQTGISGANVLTF.

A word on this clone: Other DNA sequences in this specimen translate into the identical CDR3. The chain uses TRBV6-5 and TRBJ1-1; D is unresolved. Trimming left V 7 bases short and J 6 bases short, with 12 bases between. This CDR3 has 12 amino acids. Germline V gene sequence: CDR1 MNHEY, CDR2 SVGAGI. CDR3 coding DNA: TGTGCCAGCATGGGCCCACCCCCTGAAGCTTTCTTT. Translation gives CASMGPPPEAFF.

The rearrangement links TRBV9 to TRBJ1-1, with D hard to call. CDR1 and CDR2 (germline): SGDLS, YYNGEE. Trimming left V 4 bases short and J 4 bases short, with 5 bases between. The CDR3 sequence is 11 residues long. The CDR3 nucleotides read TGTGCCAGCAGCCCGGGCACTGAAGCTTTCTTT. Amino acids: CASSPGTEAFF.

To note about this clone: This may stem from a read error, because a much larger clone lies one nucleotide away. Other DNA sequences from this sample encode an identical CDR3 as well. The genes are TRBV6-5 and TRBJ1-1, with 7 bases lining up with TRBD1. Germline CDR1 is MNHEY and CDR2 is SVGAGI. This CDR3 has 15 residues. CDR3 loop: CASRPPGGMNTEAFF. CDR3 sequence (DNA): TGTGCCAGCAGACCCCCAGGGGGGATGAATACTGAAGCTTTCTTT.

With regard to this clone: Within the sample, other DNA sequences also encode this same CDR3. The V and J genes are TRBV9 and TRBJ1-5, with unresolved D. Germline-derived CDR1 and CDR2 are SGDLS and YYNGEE. Deletions cut 0 bases from V and 2 bases from J, with 0 bases between. CDR3 size: 12 residues. The CDR3 protein is CASSVGNQPQHF. The CDR3 bases are TGTGCCAGCAGCGTAGGCAATCAGCCCCAGCATTTT.

This chain joins TRBV19 and TRBJ2-1, with a possible D match to TRBD2 (5 bases). The CDR3 loop spans 14 amino acids. Germline V gene lookup returns CDR1 LNHDA and CDR2 SQIVND (reference sequence). V was clipped by 7 bases and J by 0 bases, with 10 bases between them. In DNA, the CDR3 is TGTGCCAGTACTCGGGGAAGCTCCTACAATGAGCAGTTCTTC. Translating it yields CASTRGSSYNEQFF. Based on the CDR3 plus reference TRBV19 and TRBJ2-1, the full variable domain is DGGITQSPKYLFRKEGQNVTLSCEQNLNHDAMYWYRQDPGQGLRLIYYSQIVNDFQKGDIAEGYSVSREKKESFPLTVTSAQKNPTAFYLCASTRGSSYNEQFFGPGTRLTVL.

The chain joins TRBV4-3 to TRBJ1-6; 8 bases align to TRBD1. With V trimmed by 1 base and J by 14 bases, 7 bases remained unmatched. In germline, CDR1 is LGHNA, CDR2 YSLEER. The CDR3 sequence is 14 residues long. The DNA of the CDR3 is TGCGCCAGCAGCCAAGTGGTGACAGGGGTCGCCCTCCACTTT. Protein sequence: CASSQVVTGVALHF.

The V call is TRBV10-2, the J call TRBJ1-4; D is possibly TRBD1 (5 bases). Germline assignment: CDR1 WSHSY and CDR2 SAAADI. CDR3 length equals 12 residues. Trimming pared 2 bases from V and 12 bases from J, leaving 10 bases between. CDR3 coding DNA: TGCGCCAGCAGTGAGCCGGGAGGGGAACTGTTTTTT. Its translation is CASSEPGGELFF.

The chain has TRBV7-3 and TRBJ1-2; D might be TRBD1 (5 bases). This CDR3 is 13 amino acids long. Germline V gene sequence: CDR1 SGHTA, CDR2 FQGTGA. V gave up 2 bases and J gave up 8 bases, with 12 bases separating them. The chain's CDR3 is CASSLPGFVGYTF. The CDR3 region has the DNA TGTGCCAGCAGCTTACCAGGGTTCGTCGGCTACACCTTC. Supplemented by reference TRBV7-3 and TRBJ1-2, the full variable domain reads GAGVSQTPSNKVTEKGKYVELRCDPISGHTALYWYRQSLGQGPEFLIYFQGTGAADDSGLPNDRFFAVRPEGSVSTLKIQRTERGDSAVYLCASSLPGFVGYTFGSGTRLTVV.